This is a list of T cell receptor beta chains from one sample in a study of blood T cell repertoires in COVID-19. TCRdb's copy holds only in-frame clones and misses some; the assay was immunoSEQ multiplex PCR. Of a few hundred thousand clones in the sample, around 87% were seen once. Specimen: peripheral blood. The receptors come from a woman between 50 and 59 years old who had recovered from COVID-19. CDR3s include the opening cysteine and the closing phenylalanine or tryptophan. Each record gives: J gene, V gene, clone size, CDR3 length, D gene, CDR3 DNA, CDR3 protein. The D gene is left open where the match is weak. Size is stated for part of the rows, as once, few or many counts, or as a class when the clone is expanded.

J gene: TRBJ1-5; V gene: TRBV4-3; clone size: NA; CDR3 length: 14; D gene: NA; CDR3 DNA: TGCGCCAGCAGCTACACGGCGGGGGATCAGCCCCAGCATTTT; CDR3 protein: CASSYTAGDQPQHF
J gene: TRBJ2-7; V gene: TRBV27; clone size: NA; CDR3 length: 16; D gene: NA; CDR3 DNA: TGTGCCAGCAGACATGAAGACTCCAGAGGTACCTACGAGCAGTACTTC; CDR3 protein: CASRHEDSRGTYEQYF
J gene: TRBJ2-5; V gene: TRBV10-3; clone size: NA; CDR3 length: 12; D gene: TRBD2; CDR3 DNA: TGTGCCACCTTACGGGAGGGACAGACCCAGTACTTC; CDR3 protein: CATLREGQTQYF
J gene: TRBJ2-7; V gene: TRBV18; clone size: NA; CDR3 length: 16; D gene: NA; CDR3 DNA: TGTGCCAGCTCACCCGAGATGGGCCCCGGCCAGGGGGAGCAGTACTTC; CDR3 protein: CASSPEMGPGQGEQYF
J gene: TRBJ2-5; V gene: TRBV2; clone size: NA; CDR3 length: 15; D gene: NA; CDR3 DNA: TGTGCCAGCAGTGACCCACGACGGAGCCAAGAGACCCAGTACTTC; CDR3 protein: CASSDPRRSQETQYF
J gene: TRBJ2-5; V gene: TRBV30; clone size: once; CDR3 length: 13; D gene: TRBD1; CDR3 DNA: TGTGCCTGGAGTGATGGGACAGTAGAGACCCAGTACTTC; CDR3 protein: CAWSDGTVETQYF
J gene: TRBJ1-2; V gene: TRBV9; clone size: NA; CDR3 length: 13; D gene: NA; CDR3 DNA: TGTGCCAGCAGCGTAGACGGAGACTATGGCTACACCTTC; CDR3 protein: CASSVDGDYGYTF
J gene: TRBJ2-3; V gene: TRBV5-1; clone size: NA; CDR3 length: 14; D gene: NA; CDR3 DNA: TGCGCCAGCAGCCTAGACAGTATTCCAGATACGCAGTATTTT; CDR3 protein: CASSLDSIPDTQYF
J gene: TRBJ2-1; V gene: TRBV7-2; clone size: NA; CDR3 length: 17; D gene: TRBD2; CDR3 DNA: TGTGCCAGCAGCATATTAGCGGGGGGGAGCTCCTACAATGAGCAGTTCTTC; CDR3 protein: CASSILAGGSSYNEQFF
J gene: TRBJ2-7; V gene: TRBV6-5; clone size: NA; CDR3 length: 13; D gene: NA; CDR3 DNA: TGTGCCAGCGGGGGCACGGGTCTGAGCGAGCAGTACTTC; CDR3 protein: CASGGTGLSEQYF
J gene: TRBJ2-5; V gene: TRBV6-5; clone size: NA; CDR3 length: 15; D gene: TRBD1; CDR3 DNA: TGTGCCAGCAGTTACTCCGTAGACAGGGAAGAGACCCAGTACTTC; CDR3 protein: CASSYSVDREETQYF
J gene: TRBJ2-2; V gene: TRBV9; clone size: NA; CDR3 length: 15; D gene: TRBD1; CDR3 DNA: TGTGCCAGCAGCGTCGGCGGACAGGCCACCGGGGAGCTGTTTTTT; CDR3 protein: CASSVGGQATGELFF
J gene: TRBJ1-5; V gene: TRBV6-6; clone size: once; CDR3 length: 16; D gene: NA; CDR3 DNA: TGTGCCAGCAGTTACTCGCGCACCCCGGGGAAACAGCCCCAGCATTTT; CDR3 protein: CASSYSRTPGKQPQHF
J gene: TRBJ1-2; V gene: TRBV29-1; clone size: NA; CDR3 length: 13; D gene: NA; CDR3 DNA: TGCAGCGTTAGGACTCTAAGCCCATATGGCTACACCTTC; CDR3 protein: CSVRTLSPYGYTF
J gene: TRBJ1-2; V gene: TRBV5-5; clone size: NA; CDR3 length: 14; D gene: NA; CDR3 DNA: TGTGCCAGCAGACGTCCCGGGGATTACTATGGCTACACCTTC; CDR3 protein: CASRRPGDYYGYTF
J gene: TRBJ1-1; V gene: TRBV4-1; clone size: many; CDR3 length: 14; D gene: TRBD1; CDR3 DNA: TGCGCCAGCAGCCGGACAGGACCGGGCACTGAAGCTTTCTTT; CDR3 protein: CASSRTGPGTEAFF
J gene: TRBJ2-7; V gene: TRBV4-1; clone size: NA; CDR3 length: 13; D gene: NA; CDR3 DNA: TGCGCCAGCAGCCAAGCTATATCCTACGAGCAGTACTTC; CDR3 protein: CASSQAISYEQYF
J gene: TRBJ2-1; V gene: TRBV28; clone size: NA; CDR3 length: 16; D gene: NA; CDR3 DNA: TGTGCCAGCAGTTTATCCAGCGGGTCCTCCTACAATGAGCAGTTCTTC; CDR3 protein: CASSLSSGSSYNEQFF
J gene: TRBJ1-2; V gene: TRBV7-2; clone size: NA; CDR3 length: 15; D gene: NA; CDR3 DNA: TGTGCCAGCAGCTTAGGATTTGGAGACCTCTATGGCTACACCTTC; CDR3 protein: CASSLGFGDLYGYTF
J gene: TRBJ1-1; V gene: TRBV7-8; clone size: NA; CDR3 length: 14; D gene: NA; CDR3 DNA: TGTGCCAGCAAACAGGGAGCGCTAACACTTGAAGCTTTCTTT; CDR3 protein: CASKQGALTLEAFF
J gene: TRBJ2-1; V gene: TRBV10-3; clone size: NA; CDR3 length: 16; D gene: NA; CDR3 DNA: TGTGCCATCAGTGAGTCTTACGGAGGGACCTACAATGAGCAGTTCTTC; CDR3 protein: CAISESYGGTYNEQFF
J gene: TRBJ2-1; V gene: TRBV11-2; clone size: NA; CDR3 length: 15; D gene: TRBD1; CDR3 DNA: TGTGCCAGCAGCAACCGGGACAGGGGGGGGAATGAGCAGTTCTTC; CDR3 protein: CASSNRDRGGNEQFF
J gene: TRBJ2-1; V gene: TRBV20-1; clone size: many; CDR3 length: 11; D gene: NA; CDR3 DNA: TGCAGTGCCCCCCCCCTGGCGGTGCAGTTCTTC; CDR3 protein: CSAPPLAVQFF
J gene: TRBJ1-2; V gene: TRBV15; clone size: NA; CDR3 length: 14; D gene: TRBD1; CDR3 DNA: TGTGCCACCAATGACAGGGGGCGAAACTATGGCTACACCTTC; CDR3 protein: CATNDRGRNYGYTF
J gene: TRBJ1-4; V gene: TRBV24-1; clone size: NA; CDR3 length: 11; D gene: NA; CDR3 DNA: TGTGCCACCAGTCGAGGCGGGAAACTGTTTTTT; CDR3 protein: CATSRGGKLFF
J gene: TRBJ2-5; V gene: TRBV6-5; clone size: NA; CDR3 length: 15; D gene: NA; CDR3 DNA: TGTGCCAGCACCGCGTCGGGCGGGCCGGGGGAGACCCAGTACTTC; CDR3 protein: CASTASGGPGETQYF
J gene: TRBJ2-2; V gene: TRBV19; clone size: NA; CDR3 length: 17; D gene: TRBD1; CDR3 DNA: TGTGCCAGTAGTATAGGCGCACAGGGGTCAAACACCGGGGAGCTGTTTTTT; CDR3 protein: CASSIGAQGSNTGELFF
J gene: TRBJ2-6; V gene: TRBV6-1; clone size: once; CDR3 length: 17; D gene: NA; CDR3 DNA: TGTGCCAGCAGTGGTGGACAGCTTCTCTCTGGGGCCAACGTCCTGACTTTC; CDR3 protein: CASSGGQLLSGANVLTF
J gene: TRBJ1-2; V gene: TRBV5-6; clone size: NA; CDR3 length: 14; D gene: TRBD1; CDR3 DNA: TGTGCCAGCAGCTCCGGGACAGGGATCGGGAGCTACACCTTC; CDR3 protein: CASSSGTGIGSYTF
J gene: TRBJ2-3; V gene: TRBV28; clone size: NA; CDR3 length: 14; D gene: NA; CDR3 DNA: TGTGCCAGCAGTTCAGGATATAGCACAGATACGCAGTATTTT; CDR3 protein: CASSSGYSTDTQYF
J gene: TRBJ2-7; V gene: TRBV7-2; clone size: NA; CDR3 length: 16; D gene: TRBD1; CDR3 DNA: TGTGCCAGCAGGTTAACGGGGACAGTGCCATCCTACGAGCAGTACTTC; CDR3 protein: CASRLTGTVPSYEQYF
J gene: TRBJ2-1; V gene: TRBV3-1/TRBV3-2; clone size: NA; CDR3 length: 17; D gene: NA; CDR3 DNA: TGTGCCAGCAGCCCCGACTCAGGGACGGGAGACAAGGATGAGCAGTTCTTC; CDR3 protein: CASSPDSGTGDKDEQFF
J gene: TRBJ1-5; V gene: TRBV4-1; clone size: once; CDR3 length: 13; D gene: TRBD1; CDR3 DNA: TGCGCCAGCAGCCCCAGGGGGATTCAGCCCCAGCATTTT; CDR3 protein: CASSPRGIQPQHF
J gene: TRBJ2-5; V gene: TRBV4-3; clone size: NA; CDR3 length: 15; D gene: NA; CDR3 DNA: TGCGCCAGCAGCCAAGATCGTTACGGGAGTGAGACCCAGTACTTC; CDR3 protein: CASSQDRYGSETQYF
J gene: TRBJ2-5; V gene: TRBV28; clone size: NA; CDR3 length: 17; D gene: NA; CDR3 DNA: TGTGCCAGCAGTTTTCAGAGGCCCCGTACGACCCAAGAGACCCAGTACTTC; CDR3 protein: CASSFQRPRTTQETQYF